This T cell receptor (beta chain) emerged from a study of T-cell memory formation after mild COVID-19. Study outcomes and limitations: A second wave expanding day 15 to 37 was CD4+-biased; contracting clones were balanced. CD8+ contracting clones occupied EMRA, while CD4+ ones occupied mainly CM and EM.

This clonotype was seen many times. Its antigen is not identified. With constant-segment primers, 5'RACE yielded cDNA libraries of TCR alpha and TCR beta that carried sample barcodes and UMIs. MiXCR, run by TCRdb on the 5' RACE reads, gives a single entry per CDR3 protein. This repertoire shows just under 550,000 distinct CDR3 sequences, about 20% found once; its top ten account for around 13%. V trimming: 5 bases; J trimming: 1 base; junction bases outside the gene matches: 6. The CDR3 consists of 15 residues. Germline V gives CDR1 SGHTA, CDR2 FQGNSA. This sequence originates from an adult woman who had mild COVID-19 (a few samples of this study predate the infection). Cell type and time point are not known. The V and J genes are TRBV7-2 and TRBJ2-3, with TRBD1 identical over 7 bases. Sample: PBMCs or a T cell subset sorted from them (not recorded which). The CDR3 here is CASSTRQGGTDTQYF. The CDR3 DNA is TGTGCCAGCAGCACTCGACAGGGTGGCACAGATACGCAGTATTTT.